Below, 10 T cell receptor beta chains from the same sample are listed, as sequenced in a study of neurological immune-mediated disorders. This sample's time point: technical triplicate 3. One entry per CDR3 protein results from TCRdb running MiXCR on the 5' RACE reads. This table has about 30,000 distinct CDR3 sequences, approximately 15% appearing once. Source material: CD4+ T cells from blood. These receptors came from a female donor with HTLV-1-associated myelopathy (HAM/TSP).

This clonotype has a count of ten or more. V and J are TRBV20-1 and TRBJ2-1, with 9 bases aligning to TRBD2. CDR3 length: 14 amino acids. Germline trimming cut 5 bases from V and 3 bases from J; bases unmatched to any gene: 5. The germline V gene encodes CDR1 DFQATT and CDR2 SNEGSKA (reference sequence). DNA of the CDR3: TGCAGTGCTGAAACTAGCGGGCTCTACAATGAGCAGTTCTTC. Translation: CSAETSGLYNEQFF.

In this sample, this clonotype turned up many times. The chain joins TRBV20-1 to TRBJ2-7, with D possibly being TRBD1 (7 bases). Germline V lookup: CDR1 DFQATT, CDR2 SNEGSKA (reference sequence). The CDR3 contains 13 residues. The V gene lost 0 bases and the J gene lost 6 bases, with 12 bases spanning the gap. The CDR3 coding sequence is TGCAGTGCTAGAGATCCAGGGGGAGGCGAGCAGTACTTC. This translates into CSARDPGGGEQYF.

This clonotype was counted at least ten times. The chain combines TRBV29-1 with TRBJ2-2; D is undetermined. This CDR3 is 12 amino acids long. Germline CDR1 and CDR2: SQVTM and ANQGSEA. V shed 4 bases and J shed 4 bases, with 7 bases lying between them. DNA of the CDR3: TGCAGCGTTGGGGTGACCACCGGGGAGCTGTTTTTT. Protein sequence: CSVGVTTGELFF.

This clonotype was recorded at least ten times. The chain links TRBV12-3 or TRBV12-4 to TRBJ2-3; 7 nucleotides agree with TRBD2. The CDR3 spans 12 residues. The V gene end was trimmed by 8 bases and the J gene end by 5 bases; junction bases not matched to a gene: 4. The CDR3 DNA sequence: TGTGCCAGCGGGAGGGCGGGAGATACGCAGTATTTT. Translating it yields CASGRAGDTQYF.

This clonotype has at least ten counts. In DNA form, the CDR3 reads TGTGCCATCGGGACTTTCGAAACCGGGGAGCTGTTTTTT. This codes for CAIGTFETGELFF. The chain employs TRBV10-3 and TRBJ2-2; D is possibly TRBD2 (6 bases). The CDR3 runs to 13 residues. The germline CDR1 and CDR2 sequences are ENHRY and SYGVKD. The ends were cut back, 8 bases at V and 5 bases at J, with 12 bases in the middle.

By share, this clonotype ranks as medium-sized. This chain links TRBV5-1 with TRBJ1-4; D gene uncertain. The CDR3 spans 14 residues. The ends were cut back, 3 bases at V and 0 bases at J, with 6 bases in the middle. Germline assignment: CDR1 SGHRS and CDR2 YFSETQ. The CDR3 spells CASSYSATNEKLFF. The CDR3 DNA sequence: TGCGCCAGCAGCTACAGTGCAACTAATGAAAAACTGTTTTTT. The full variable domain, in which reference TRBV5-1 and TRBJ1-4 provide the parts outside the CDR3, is KAGVTQTPRYLIKTRGQQVTLSCSPISGHRSVSWYQQTPGQGLQFLFEYFSETQRNKGNFPGRFSGRQFSNSRSEMNVSTLELGDSALYLCASSYSATNEKLFFGSGTQLSVL.

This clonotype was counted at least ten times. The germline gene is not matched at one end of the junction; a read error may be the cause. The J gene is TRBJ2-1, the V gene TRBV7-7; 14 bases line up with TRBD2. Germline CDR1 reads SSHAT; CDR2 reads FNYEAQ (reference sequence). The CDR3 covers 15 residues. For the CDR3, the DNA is TGTGCTAGCAGCCCGACTAGCGGGGGGGTGAATGAGCAGTTCTTC. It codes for CASSPTSGGVNEQFF.

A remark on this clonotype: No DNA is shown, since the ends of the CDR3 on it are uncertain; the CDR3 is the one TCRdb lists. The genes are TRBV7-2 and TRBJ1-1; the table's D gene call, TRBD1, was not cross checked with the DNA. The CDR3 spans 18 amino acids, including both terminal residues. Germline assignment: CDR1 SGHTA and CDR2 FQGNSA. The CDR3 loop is CASSFYICSASWTEEAFF.

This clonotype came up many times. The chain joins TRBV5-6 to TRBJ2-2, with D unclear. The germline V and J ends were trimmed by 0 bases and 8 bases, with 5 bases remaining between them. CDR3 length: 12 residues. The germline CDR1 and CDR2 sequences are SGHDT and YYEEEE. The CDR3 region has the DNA TGTGCCAGCAGCTTGGCGTGGGGGGAGCTGTTTTTT. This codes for CASSLAWGELFF.

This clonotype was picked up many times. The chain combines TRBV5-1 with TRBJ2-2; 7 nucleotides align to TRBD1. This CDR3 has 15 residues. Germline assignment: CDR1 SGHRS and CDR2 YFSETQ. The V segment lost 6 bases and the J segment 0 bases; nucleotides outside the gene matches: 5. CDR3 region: CASIPGQPNTGELFF. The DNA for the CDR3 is TGCGCCAGCATCCCGGGACAGCCGAACACCGGGGAGCTGTTTTTT. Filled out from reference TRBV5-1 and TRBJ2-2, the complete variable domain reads KAGVTQTPRYLIKTRGQQVTLSCSPISGHRSVSWYQQTPGQGLQFLFEYFSETQRNKGNFPGRFSGRQFSNSRSEMNVSTLELGDSALYLCASIPGQPNTGELFFGEGSRLTVL.